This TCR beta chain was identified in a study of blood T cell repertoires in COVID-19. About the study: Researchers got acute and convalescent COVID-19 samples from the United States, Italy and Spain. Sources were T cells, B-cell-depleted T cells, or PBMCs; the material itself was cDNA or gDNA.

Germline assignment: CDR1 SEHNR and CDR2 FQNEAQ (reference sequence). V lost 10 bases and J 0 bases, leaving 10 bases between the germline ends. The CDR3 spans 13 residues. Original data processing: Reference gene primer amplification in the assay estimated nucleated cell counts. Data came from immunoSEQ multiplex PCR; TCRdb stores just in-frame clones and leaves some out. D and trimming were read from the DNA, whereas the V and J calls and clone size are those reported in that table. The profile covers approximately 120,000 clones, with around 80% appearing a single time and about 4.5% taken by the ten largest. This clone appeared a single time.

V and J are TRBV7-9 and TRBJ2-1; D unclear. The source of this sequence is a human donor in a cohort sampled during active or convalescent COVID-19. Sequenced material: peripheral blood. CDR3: CAKGDSSYNEQFF. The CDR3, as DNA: TGTGCCAAAGGAGATAGCTCCTACAATGAGCAGTTCTTC.